The subject of this entry is one T cell receptor beta chain. Its antigen is undetermined. This CDR3 has 14 amino acids. V shed 7 bases and J shed 5 bases, with 17 bases lying between them. Germline CDR1 and CDR2: MNHEY and SMNVEV (reference sequence). Unique molecular identifiers tagged the TCRbeta library. TCRdb processed the PCR reads anew with MiXCR; each CDR3 protein has one entry. The sample has fewer than 500,000 distinct CDR3 sequences; approximately 42% are singletons. The data were obtained in a study of T-cell reconstitution after alpha-beta-depleted transplantation in children. Study results and limitations: T-cell numbers and diversity one year post-transplant derived largely from freshly generated T cells. Several hundred expanded graft clones reportedly were the source of alpha-beta T cells about two months after transplant. Surviving recipient T cells and intrathymic progenitors accounted for some patients' high TCRbeta diversity at day 60.

Here the sequenced sample was PBMCs, taken before TCRalphabeta/CD19-depleted stem cell transplant. The sequence was obtained from a girl aged 2-10 years with aplastic anemia, due to receive a stem cell transplant. V usage is TRBV27 and J usage is TRBJ2-5, with a possible D match to TRBD2 (5 bases). As DNA, the CDR3 is TGTGCCAGCAAACGGACGGGAACCATGGAGACCCAGTACTTC. It specifies CASKRTGTMETQYF.